These T cell receptor beta chains were read from a single sample in a study of cytomegalovirus exposure and HLA in healthy donors. Repertoires were generated with immunoSEQ multiplex PCR, while TCRdb's copy carries only in-frame clones and drops some. The table includes more than 150,000 clones, roughly 80% detected once. The sample taken for sequencing was PBMCs. The origin of the receptors is a man over 45 in good health and CMV-seropositive. Each CDR3 is given with its conserved first and last residue. D genes are given only for firm matches. Size is omitted from some rows. Given values are once, few, many or a class for expanded clones.

.	.	TRBJ1-1	TRBV18	CASSPERRNTEAFF	TGTGCCAGCTCACCGGAACGGAGGAACACTGAAGCTTTCTTT
.	.	TRBJ1-1	TRBV4-3	CASSQDRGAEAFF	TGCGCCAGCAGCCAAGATCGCGGCGCTGAAGCTTTCTTT
.	.	TRBJ2-3	TRBV6-6	CASSYSRGGVTDTQYF	TGTGCCAGCAGTTACTCGAGGGGCGGGGTCACAGATACGCAGTATTTT
.	.	TRBJ2-7	TRBV27	CANRSAAYEQYF	TGTGCCAACAGGTCAGCGGCCTACGAGCAGTACTTC
.	TRBD2	TRBJ2-2	TRBV28	CASRKLAAYRGGELFF	TGTGCCAGCAGAAAGCTAGCGGCTTATAGAGGCGGGGAGCTGTTTTTT
few	TRBD1	TRBJ1-4	TRBV19	CASSGTGEEKLFF	TGTGCCAGTTCGGGGACAGGGGAGGAGAAACTGTTTTTT
.	.	TRBJ2-4	TRBV28	CASSLAGDAKNIQYF	TGTGCCAGCAGTTTGGCAGGGGACGCCAAAAACATTCAGTACTTC
.	.	TRBJ1-4	TRBV28	CASSLAGDRDGNEKLFF	TGTGCCAGCAGTTTGGCAGGGGATAGGGATGGGAATGAAAAACTGTTTTTT
.	.	TRBJ2-1	TRBV5-6	CASSLGLRSALFF	TGTGCCAGCAGCTTGGGACTCCGCTCAGCCCTGTTCTTC
few	TRBD1	TRBJ1-5	TRBV30	CAWSRQGIQPQHF	TGTGCCTGGAGTAGACAGGGAATTCAGCCCCAGCATTTT
.	.	TRBJ1-4	TRBV7-8	CASSTTTTNEKLFF	TGTGCCAGCAGCACGACAACAACTAATGAAAAACTGTTTTTT
.	.	TRBJ2-7	TRBV5-1	CASSLVFTGGDEQYF	TGCGCCAGCAGCTTGGTGTTTACCGGGGGAGACGAGCAGTACTTC
.	.	TRBJ1-1	TRBV28	CASSFGANTEAFF	TGTGCCAGCAGTTTCGGTGCTAACACTGAAGCTTTCTTT
once	.	TRBJ1-1	TRBV18	CASSPRVDMNTEAFF	TGTGCCAGCTCACCCAGGGTGGATATGAACACTGAAGCTTTCTTT
.	.	TRBJ1-3	TRBV28	CASSVPGRGNTIYF	TGTGCCAGCAGTGTCCCGGGGAGGGGAAACACCATATATTTT
.	TRBD1	TRBJ2-5	TRBV13	CASSNIGQGYGETQYF	TGTGCCAGCAGCAATATCGGACAGGGGTACGGGGAGACCCAGTACTTC
.	.	TRBJ2-1	TRBV18	CASSLLANEQFF	TGTGCCAGCTCACTCCTAGCGAATGAGCAGTTCTTC
.	.	TRBJ1-2	TRBV7-3	CASSLEPVGGYTF	TGTGCCAGCAGCTTAGAGCCGGTCGGGGGCTACACCTTC
.	.	TRBJ2-2	TRBV7-2	CASSPFGTGNTGELFF	TGTGCCAGCAGCCCCTTTGGGACTGGGAACACCGGGGAGCTGTTTTTT
.	.	TRBJ2-5	TRBV5-1	CASSSGRDTQTQYF	TGCGCCAGCAGCTCAGGACGGGACACTCAGACCCAGTACTTC
.	TRBD1	TRBJ1-1	TRBV2	CASSFRQGVATEAFF	TGTGCCAGCAGCTTTCGACAGGGTGTTGCCACTGAAGCTTTCTTT
.	TRBD1	TRBJ1-1	TRBV28	CASSFASRGRRTEAFF	TGTGCCAGCAGTTTTGCTTCCAGGGGGCGAAGGACTGAAGCTTTCTTT
.	TRBD1	TRBJ1-1	TRBV30	CAWATGANTEAFF	TGTGCCTGGGCGACAGGGGCCAACACTGAAGCTTTCTTT
.	TRBD1	TRBJ1-2	TRBV5-1	CASSNRRQGALISGYTF	TGCGCCAGCAGCAACAGACGACAGGGGGCGCTTATAAGTGGCTACACCTTC
.	TRBD1	TRBJ1-2	TRBV19	CASSIRGPHYGYTF	TGTGCCAGTAGTATAAGGGGGCCGCACTATGGCTACACCTTC
.	TRBD1	TRBJ1-2	TRBV5-6	CASSSRGRRYGGYTF	TGTGCCAGCAGCTCCAGGGGGCGAAGGTATGGGGGCTACACCTTC
.	TRBD2	TRBJ2-2	TRBV6-6	CASSTPKPSGVGELFF	TGTGCCAGCAGCACTCCTAAGCCTAGCGGGGTCGGGGAGCTGTTTTTT
.	.	TRBJ2-7	TRBV28	CASTLAASSYEQYF	TGTGCCAGCACCTTAGCGGCTAGCTCCTACGAGCAGTACTTC
.	.	TRBJ2-2	TRBV9	CASSRDRPNTGELFF	TGTGCCAGCAGCCGAGACAGGCCAAACACCGGGGAGCTGTTTTTT
.	.	TRBJ2-7	TRBV5-4	CASSSPGREFYEQYF	TGTGCCAGCAGCTCCCCCGGCCGGGAGTTCTACGAGCAGTACTTC
few	TRBD1	TRBJ1-1	TRBV28	CASSLRRRDRVKLTEAFF	TGTGCCAGCAGTTTGAGGCGCCGGGACAGGGTTAAGTTAACTGAAGCTTTCTTT
.	TRBD1	TRBJ1-6	TRBV28	CASSFLIGGGDSPLHF	TGTGCCAGCAGTTTTTTGATTGGAGGGGGCGATTCACCCCTCCACTTT
few	.	TRBJ1-2	TRBV6-1	CASSDPGSSLYGYTF	TGTGCCAGCAGTGATCCGGGTTCCTCCCTCTATGGCTACACCTTC
.	TRBD1	TRBJ1-1	TRBV6-6	CASSDQGQGNTEAFF	TGTGCCAGCAGTGATCAGGGACAGGGGAACACTGAAGCTTTCTTT
.	TRBD1	TRBJ2-2	TRBV28	CASTFAGTVSTGELFF	TGTGCCAGCACCTTCGCCGGGACAGTCTCCACCGGGGAGCTGTTTTTT
.	.	TRBJ1-5	TRBV6-5	CASRRDSLRNQPQHF	TGTGCCAGCAGACGCGACAGTCTTCGTAATCAGCCCCAGCATTTT
.	.	TRBJ1-5	TRBV30	CAWSNQINQPQHF	TGTGCCTGGAGTAACCAGATTAATCAGCCCCAGCATTTT
.	TRBD2	TRBJ2-7	TRBV5-6	CASSRGGAYEQYF	TGTGCCAGCAGCCGGGGGGGCGCCTACGAGCAGTACTTC
.	.	TRBJ2-3	TRBV5-5	CASSLESGTDTQYF	TGTGCCAGCAGCTTGGAATCGGGTACAGATACGCAGTATTTT
few	TRBD2	TRBJ2-1	TRBV11-3	CASSLQTSGSAEQFF	TGTGCCAGCAGCCTACAGACTAGCGGGAGTGCTGAGCAGTTCTTC
once	.	TRBJ1-3	TRBV7-8	CASSLAAPGSGNTIYF	TGTGCCAGCAGCTTAGCGGCCCCAGGGTCAGGAAACACCATATATTTT
.	.	TRBJ1-2	TRBV5-6	CASSLNRFYGYTF	TGTGCCAGCAGCTTGAACAGGTTCTATGGCTACACCTTC
once	.	TRBJ1-5	TRBV18	CASSPGQNQPQHF	TGTGCCAGCTCACCCGGACAGAATCAGCCCCAGCATTTT
.	TRBD1	TRBJ2-7	TRBV5-1	CASAERTGDYEQYF	TGCGCCAGCGCCGAAAGGACAGGGGACTACGAGCAGTACTTC
.	.	TRBJ1-2	TRBV5-1	CASSLEGRRLNYGYTF	TGCGCCAGCAGCTTGGAGGGTAGGCGACTAAACTATGGCTACACCTTC
.	TRBD1	TRBJ2-6	TRBV6-5	CASIDRAGANVLTF	TGTGCCAGCATCGACAGGGCCGGGGCCAACGTCCTGACTTTC
.	TRBD1	TRBJ2-4	TRBV6-5	CASSPDRGKNIQYF	TGTGCCAGCAGCCCGGACAGGGGGAAAAACATTCAGTACTTC